This entry lists 11 T cell receptor beta chains sequenced from one sample in a study of cytomegalovirus exposure and HLA in healthy donors. Both 60 Vbeta primers and 13 Jbeta primers went into the PCR. Only in-frame clones appear in the TCRdb table, and some are missing; sequencing was by immunoSEQ multiplex PCR. The sample yields 90,000 to 120,000 clones, around three quarters seen once. The sequenced sample was PBMCs. These receptor sequences come from a woman younger than 35 in good health and CMV-seropositive.

The chain links TRBV9 to TRBJ1-1; D is ambiguous. The V end was cut by 3 bases, the J end by 2 bases, with 14 bases between. The CDR3 is 15 amino acids. Germline CDR1 reads SGDLS; CDR2 reads YYNGEE. For the CDR3, the DNA is TGTGCCAGCAGCGCCCCCCCATCGGGTAACACTGAAGCTTTCTTT. Translation: CASSAPPSGNTEAFF.

This clone was seen a handful of times. The chain carries TRBV30 and TRBJ2-3, with TRBD2 matching 11 bases. V shed 0 bases and J 2 bases; nucleotides not matched to a gene: 7. CDR1 is GTSNPN and CDR2 is SVGIG in the germline V gene (reference sequence). CDR3 size: 17 residues. For the CDR3, the DNA is TGTGCCTGGAGTGTAGCGCTAGCGGGAGGACTCACAGATACGCAGTATTTT. It encodes CAWSVALAGGLTDTQYF. Full variable domain (outside the CDR3, taken from reference TRBV30 and TRBJ2-3): SQTIHQWPATLVQPVGSPLSLECTVEGTSNPNLYWYRQAAGRGLQLLFYSVGIGQISSEVPQNLSASRPQDRQFILSSKKLLLSDSGFYLCAWSVALAGGLTDTQYFGPGTRLTVL.

This clone came up a few times. The V gene is TRBV7-9, the J gene TRBJ1-1; D gene unclear. The V end lost 5 bases, the J end lost 1 base, and 11 bases lay between the germline ends. Germline V gene sequence: CDR1 SEHNR, CDR2 FQNEAQ (reference sequence). The CDR3 loop spans 14 amino acids. DNA of the CDR3: TGTGCCAGCAGCCGCGGACTGGGGAACACTGAAGCTTTCTTT. Translated: CASSRGLGNTEAFF.

This clone occurred many times. The chain carries TRBV13 and TRBJ2-1; TRBD2 aligns across 14 bases. The CDR3 is made up of 16 amino acids. The junction had 8 bases not matched to a gene; V was cut back by 4 bases and J by 9 bases. CDR1 is PRHDT, CDR2 FYEKMQ, per germline (reference sequence). The CDR3 DNA is TGTGCCAGCAGCTCGCGTCCGGGACTAGCGGGAGCTGAGCAGTTCTTC. Translating it yields CASSSRPGLAGAEQFF.

The chain recombines TRBV6-1 with TRBJ2-5, with D perhaps matching TRBD2 (6 bases). The V and J ends lost 1 base and 1 base respectively, with 16 bases between them. The germline gives CDR1 MNHNS, CDR2 SASEGT. This CDR3 region has 17 residues. The CDR3 here is CASSEERAGGIQETQYF. The CDR3 nucleotides are TGTGCCAGCAGTGAAGAAAGGGCGGGCGGGATCCAAGAGACCCAGTACTTC.

This chain links TRBV6-6 with TRBJ1-5, with D possibly matching TRBD1 (6 bases). V was cut by 2 bases and J by 2 bases, with 10 bases left in between. The CDR3 is made up of 15 amino acids. Per germline, CDR1 MNHNY and CDR2 SVGAGI (reference sequence). In DNA, the CDR3 is TGTGCCAGCAGTTACGGGGGACAACGCAATCAGCCCCAGCATTTT. As protein: CASSYGGQRNQPQHF.

The chain links TRBV9 to TRBJ2-1, with 10 bases matching TRBD2. J gave up 1 base and V 3 bases, and 1 base lay outside the gene matches. This CDR3 contains 15 residues. Germline V gene data show CDR1 as SGDLS and CDR2 as YYNGEE. CDR3 sequence (DNA): TGTGCCAGCAGCGCGGGACTAGCGTCCTACAATGAGCAGTTCTTC. Encoded protein: CASSAGLASYNEQFF.

This rearrangement joins TRBV11-2 to TRBJ1-5; 8 bases fit TRBD1. V shed 3 bases and J 3 bases; nucleotides not matched to a gene: 7. The CDR3 is 16 amino acids. CDR1 is SGHAT, CDR2 FQNNGV, per germline. The CDR3 loop is CASSLGDRSPNQPQHF. The CDR3 DNA is TGTGCCAGCAGCTTGGGGGACAGGTCCCCCAATCAGCCCCAGCATTTT. Together with reference TRBV11-2 and TRBJ1-5, the CDR3 gives the full variable domain: EAGVAQSPRYKIIEKRQSVAFWCNPISGHATLYWYQQILGQGPKLLIQFQNNGVVDDSQLPKDRFSAERLKGVDSTLKIQPAKLEDSAVYLCASSLGDRSPNQPQHFGDGTRLSIL.

V gene TRBV5-3 combines with J gene TRBJ2-7, with D perhaps matching TRBD1 (5 bases). TRBV5-3 is an ORF, with its function uncertain. Trimming pared 4 bases from V and 0 bases from J, leaving 23 bases between. The CDR3 has 18 amino acids. The CDR3 loop reads CARSPKPNRRRSSYEQYF. CDR3 DNA: TGTGCCAGAAGCCCGAAGCCTAACAGGAGACGAAGCTCCTACGAGCAGTACTTC.

The chain employs TRBV11-3 and TRBJ2-7, with no clear D. This CDR3 spans 13 amino acids. Trimming removed 0 bases at V and 2 bases at J, with 5 bases between. Germline CDR1 reads SGHNT; CDR2 reads YENEEA. This CDR3 is CASSLDLAYEQYF. The CDR3 DNA follows: TGTGCCAGCAGCTTAGATCTAGCCTACGAGCAGTACTTC.

This clone has only a few counts. The chain employs TRBV11-2 and TRBJ2-7; 9 bases map to TRBD1. Per the germline V gene, CDR1 is SGHAT and CDR2 is FQNNGV. The trim removed 4 bases at V and 6 bases at J, leaving 4 bases unmatched. This CDR3 is 13 amino acids long. The CDR3 loop is CASSWGQGSEQYF. CDR3 bases: TGTGCCAGCAGCTGGGGACAGGGCTCCGAGCAGTACTTC. The variable domain in full, with the rest retrieved from reference TRBV11-2 and TRBJ2-7, is EAGVAQSPRYKIIEKRQSVAFWCNPISGHATLYWYQQILGQGPKLLIQFQNNGVVDDSQLPKDRFSAERLKGVDSTLKIQPAKLEDSAVYLCASSWGQGSEQYFGPGTRLTVT.